This T cell receptor (beta chain) was captured in a study of cytomegalovirus exposure and HLA in healthy donors. Note on this clone: What it binds is not known.

This CDR3 is built from 16 residues. Germline values: CDR1 MGHRA, CDR2 YSYEKL. V gave up 0 bases and J gave up 4 bases, with 14 bases separating them. Overall study findings and caveats: Later work associated roughly 17,000 TCR beta sequences with HLA alleles at 0.05 false discovery rate. According to the study, around 160 TCR beta chains were cytomegalovirus-associated. Later analysis identified several of the most significant clusters that appeared linked to common viral pathogens. Reported performance of the classifier showed diagnosis of cytomegalovirus status with high specificity and sensitivity.

In the PCR, 60 Vbeta and 13 Jbeta primers were used. Only in-frame clones appear in the TCRdb table, and some are missing; sequencing was by immunoSEQ multiplex PCR. The sample holds about 140,000 clones, about 80% seen once. This rearrangement joins TRBV4-1 to TRBJ2-3, with a weak D call TRBD2 (5 bases). The sample was PBMCs. This sequence originates from a man under 40 in good health and CMV-seronegative. The CDR3 here is CASSQEGWEMSDTQYF. DNA of the CDR3: TGCGCCAGCAGCCAAGAAGGGTGGGAGATGTCAGATACGCAGTATTTT.